The 20 T cell receptor beta chains below were found in one sample sequenced in a study of T cells in women clearing cervical HPV infection. TCRdb's table, derived via immunoSEQ multiplex PCR, lists solely in-frame clones and lacks some. Its clone listing holds tens of thousands of clones. The sequenced material came from blood buffy coat. These receptors originate from a woman between 18 and 75 years old with a cervical HPV16 infection that either progressed to CIN3+ or cleared (not recorded which).

CDR3 bases read: TGTGCCAGCTCTCCCGGGGGGGGCCCAGATACC. Translated: CASSPGGGPDT. In full, the CDR3 is CASSPGGGPDTYTF. V usage is TRBV18 and J usage is TRBJ1-2; D is possibly TRBD1 (6 bases). Sequencing ends 3 residues short of the CDR3 end; the germline J gene provides the rest. This CDR3 is built from 14 residues. Looked up from germline, CDR1 is KGHSH and CDR2 is LQKENI.

As for this clone: The read ends 3 residues shy of where the CDR3 ends; the end is completed using the germline J gene. The V gene is TRBV19, the J gene TRBJ2-3, with TRBD1 matching over 12 bases. Per germline, CDR1 LNHDA and CDR2 SQIVND (reference sequence). After removal of 2 bases from V and 5 bases from J, the junction contained 5 bases not matched to a gene. There are 16 residues in the CDR3. CDR3 bases read: TGTGCCAGTAGTATAACGGGGGACAGGGGGCAAGATACG. The encoded protein is CASSITGDRGQDT. The whole CDR3 is CASSITGDRGQDTQYF.

On this clone itself: The read ends 3 residues before the CDR3 terminus; that terminus is restored from the germline J gene. The chain has TRBV7-3 and TRBJ2-1; 8 bases fit TRBD1. The CDR3 extends over 14 amino acids. Germline trimming cut 5 bases from V and 6 bases from J; bases unmatched to any gene: 6. The germline V gene has CDR1 SGHTA and CDR2 FQGTGA. CDR3 in amino acids: CASSKQGESNEQFF. CDR3 bases read: TGTGCCAGCAGCAAACAGGGGGAGAGCAATGAG.

A note on this clone: The observed sequence ends 3 residues before the CDR3 terminus, with the missing tail filled in from the germline J gene. V usage is TRBV7-2 and J usage is TRBJ2-5; D may be TRBD1 (6 bases). Trimming shortened V by 5 bases and J by 4 bases, and 17 bases separated the two germline ends. Germline V CDR1 and CDR2: SGHTA, FQGNSA. The CDR3 spans 15 residues. The sequenced part of the CDR3 DNA is TGTGCCAGCAGCCAACCCGGGACACGGGGAGAGACC. It is translated as CASSQPGTRGET. The full CDR3 sequence reads CASSQPGTRGETQYF.

As concerns this clone: Read sequence stops 3 residues before the CDR3 end, and the germline J gene provides the missing end. The chain carries TRBV19 and TRBJ2-3, with D perhaps matching TRBD1 (6 bases). The CDR3 is 16 residues long. The V gene's germline CDR1 is LNHDA and CDR2 SQIVND (reference sequence). Trimming took 5 bases from V and 2 from J, leaving 17 bases between them. CDR3 DNA (partial): TGTGCCAGTAGTGCCAATCCACAGGGTTTCACAGATACG. Translation gives CASSANPQGFTDT. The CDR3, in full, reads CASSANPQGFTDTQYF.

A note on this clone: The sequence runs out 3 residues before the end of the CDR3; the remainder is reconstructed from the germline J gene. V and J are TRBV19 and TRBJ2-3; 9 positions agree with TRBD2. Germline CDR1 reads LNHDA; CDR2 reads SQIVND (reference sequence). The CDR3 runs to 15 residues. CDR3 region: CASSPLAGKTMAQYF. The CDR3 bases that were read are TGTGCCAGTAGCCCCCTAGCGGGAAAAACTATGGCG.

This clone is deemed medium-sized by its frequency. The CDR3 end falls 3 residues outside the read, so it is completed with the germline J gene. The chain links TRBV12-5 to TRBJ2-3, with 10 bases lining up with TRBD2. CDR1 and CDR2 (germline): LGHNT, FRNRAP. The CDR3 runs to 18 residues. After removal of 0 bases from V and 6 bases from J, the junction contained 12 bases not matched to a gene. CDR3 sequence: CASGLVLGTSGEEDTQYF. CDR3 DNA (partial): TGTGCTAGTGGTTTGGTACTCGGCACTAGCGGGGAGGAGGATACG. The whole variable domain, remainder taken from reference TRBV12-5 and TRBJ2-3, is DARVTQTPRHKVTEMGQEVTMRCQPILGHNTVFWYRQTMMQGLELLAYFRNRAPLDDSGMPKDRFSAEMPDATLATLKIQPSEPRDSAVYFCASGLVLGTSGEEDTQYFGPGTRLTVL.

Regarding this clone: The CDR3 extends 3 residues past the end of the read, so its final part is completed from the germline J gene. V is TRBV7-3 and J is TRBJ1-5; 10 bases agree with TRBD1. Looked up from germline, CDR1 is SGHTA and CDR2 is FQGTGA. V lost 5 bases to trimming and J lost 4 bases; unmatched junction nucleotides: 11. This CDR3 spans 17 amino acids. CDR3 sequence: CASSVSRDRGENQPQHF. The part of the CDR3 DNA that was read is TGTGCCAGCAGCGTCTCCCGGGACAGGGGAGAAAATCAGCCC.

Comment on this clone: Read coverage stops 3 residues before the CDR3 terminus; the germline J gene supplies the remainder. The rearrangement uses TRBV30 and TRBJ2-5, with TRBD2 matching over 9 bases. CDR1 is GTSNPN, CDR2 SVGIG, per germline (reference sequence). Germline trimming cut 1 base from V and 2 bases from J; bases unmatched to any gene: 8. CDR3 length: 16 residues. The CDR3 DNA, read in part, is TGTGCCTGGAGTGCAGGACTAGCGCGAGGACAAGAGACC. Translating gives CAWSAGLARGQET. The full CDR3 sequence reads CAWSAGLARGQETQYF.

For this clone: The read ends 3 residues before the CDR3 terminus; that terminus is restored from the germline J gene. The chain couples TRBV20-1 to TRBJ1-1; 7 nucleotides align to TRBD1. The CDR3 covers 14 residues. Per germline, CDR1 DFQATT and CDR2 SNEGSKA (reference sequence). CDR3 DNA (partial): TGCAGTGCTAGAGATCCCGACAGGGTTAGTGGA. As protein: CSARDPDRVSG. The full CDR3 protein reads CSARDPDRVSGAFF.

Turning to this clone: Read data end 3 residues before the CDR3 end; the end is taken from the germline J gene. The chain carries TRBV5-1 and TRBJ2-7, with 9 positions matching TRBD2. This CDR3 has 15 residues. Germline V CDR1 and CDR2: SGHRS, YFSETQ. With 0 bases clipped from V and 3 bases from J, the junction kept 4 bases outside the gene matches. The CDR3 bases that were read are TGCGCCAGCAGCTTGGAGGTAGCGGGGGTCTACGAG. It translates to CASSLEVAGVYE. The whole CDR3 protein reads CASSLEVAGVYEQYF.

As for this clone: The CDR3 end lies 3 residues beyond the end of the read and is filled in from the germline J gene. The rearrangement links TRBV30 to TRBJ2-5; D gene ambiguous. Germline V gene sequence: CDR1 GTSNPN, CDR2 SVGIG (reference sequence). The V and J ends lost 0 bases and 4 bases respectively, with 15 bases between them. This CDR3 is built from 15 residues. The CDR3 here is CAWSVSFFTRETQYF. The CDR3 DNA, read in part, is TGTGCCTGGAGTGTCTCCTTTTTCACTCGAGAGACC.

Of note for this clone: The read gets to within 3 residues of the CDR3 end, and the germline J gene fills in the rest. The gene calls are TRBV4-1 and TRBJ1-6; a weak D match, TRBD1 (6 bases). The CDR3 has 15 residues. CDR1 and CDR2 from the germline V gene are MGHRA and YSYEKL. V was pared by 1 base and J by 10 bases, with 14 bases between. The CDR3 region is CASSQVRGARSPLHF. Incomplete CDR3 DNA: TGCGCCAGCAGCCAAGTTCGGGGGGCTAGGTCACCC.

As concerns this clone: Read sequence stops 3 residues before the CDR3 end, and the germline J gene provides the missing end. This chain uses TRBV7-9 with TRBJ2-7, with 7 bases fitting TRBD2. Unmatched junction bases numbered 2, after V lost 1 base and J lost 5 bases. There are 13 residues in the CDR3. Per germline, CDR1 SEHNR and CDR2 FQNEAQ (reference sequence). The sequenced CDR3 bases are TGTGCCAGCAGCTTAGGACTAGCCAACGAG. This gives the protein CASSLGLANE. The CDR3 in full is CASSLGLANEQYF.

Details on this clone: Read sequence stops 3 residues before the CDR3 end, and the germline J gene provides the missing end. The chain links TRBV7-2 to TRBJ1-5, with D tentatively TRBD1 (5 bases). CDR1 and CDR2 from the germline V gene are SGHTA and FQGNSA. The CDR3 length is 15 residues. V lost 7 bases and J 0 bases, leaving 13 bases between the germline ends. Incomplete CDR3 DNA: TGTGCCAGCACCCTGACAGCCCCTAGCAATCAGCCC. Translated: CASTLTAPSNQP. The complete CDR3 sequence is CASTLTAPSNQPQHF.

In the case of this clone: From the germline J gene comes the end of the CDR3, since the read stops 3 residues before it. The genes are TRBV29-1 and TRBJ1-2; TRBD1 matches at 7 bases. The junction had 6 bases not matched to a gene; V was cut back by 7 bases and J by 7 bases. The germline gives CDR1 SQVTM, CDR2 ANQGSEA. The CDR3 runs to 11 residues. The sequenced CDR3 bases are TGCAGCGCGGACGGGACAGTTGGC. Protein sequence: CSADGTVG. The whole CDR3 protein reads CSADGTVGYTF.

On this clone: The read is 3 residues too short to cover the CDR3 end, so that end is filled in from the germline J gene. V usage is TRBV5-5 and J usage is TRBJ2-1; 13 bases are shared with TRBD2. V lost 5 bases, J lost 5 bases, and 4 bases stayed unmatched. This CDR3 is 15 amino acids long. In germline, CDR1 is SGHKS, CDR2 YYEKEE (reference sequence). Partial CDR3 DNA: TGTGCCAGCAGTTCCGGACTAGCGGGAGACAATGAG. Protein: CASSSGLAGDNE. The whole CDR3 sequence reads CASSSGLAGDNEQFF. Supplemented by reference TRBV5-5 and TRBJ2-1, the full variable domain reads DAGVTQSPTHLIKTRGQQVTLRCSPISGHKSVSWYQQVLGQGPQFIFQYYEKEERGRGNFPDRFSARQFPNYSSELNVNALLLGDSALYLCASSSGLAGDNEQFFGPGTRLTVL.

Remarks on this clone: The DNA ends 3 residues before the CDR3 does, and the rest of the CDR3 is filled in from the germline J gene. The J gene is TRBJ1-2, the V gene TRBV7-8; D is uncertain. The CDR3 is 14 residues long. Germline CDR1 SGHVS, CDR2 FQNEAQ. The CDR3 reads CASSLEVTSRGYTF. Partial CDR3 DNA: TGTGCCAGCAGCTTAGAGGTGACTTCGAGAGGC.

A note on this clone: The read ends 3 residues early relative to the CDR3; the germline J gene fills the gap. The chain recombines TRBV20-1 with TRBJ2-1, with 7 positions matching TRBD2. This CDR3 is built from 17 residues. J was trimmed by 0 bases and V by 1 base; bases with no gene match: 9. Per the germline V gene, CDR1 is DFQATT and CDR2 is SNEGSKA (reference sequence). The part of the CDR3 DNA that was read is TGCAGTGCTAGAGGGGGGGGTGGCGGTAGCTCCTACAATGAG. Encoded protein: CSARGGGGGSSYNE. The whole CDR3 region reads CSARGGGGGSSYNEQFF.

As for this clone: Read data end 3 residues before the CDR3 end; the end is taken from the germline J gene. The chain recombines TRBV30 with TRBJ1-6, with a possible D match to TRBD1 (6 bases). Germline V lookup: CDR1 GTSNPN, CDR2 SVGIG (reference sequence). V lost 6 bases, J lost 7 bases, and 16 bases lay in between. The CDR3 consists of 14 residues. The DNA read from the CDR3 is TGTGCCTGCCGAAAGGACAGAATAAATTCACCC. Protein sequence: CACRKDRINSP. The full CDR3 protein is CACRKDRINSPLHF.